This TCR beta chain comes out of a study of vaccination and CD4 T cells after COVID-19. Germline loops: CDR1 SEHNR, CDR2 FQNEAQ (reference sequence). This CDR3 has 15 residues. The V gene lost 5 bases and the J gene lost 5 bases, with 18 bases spanning the gap. Time point: late sampling 161 to 241 days after vaccination in a few convalescent patients. The treatment: roughly ten-day PBMC culture with coronavirus spike peptide pools or control peptides (ViraFEST assay). This clonotype was seen a handful of times. Its antigen is unidentified. Sequenced with the Oncomine TCR Beta short-read assay was DNA taken from cultured CD4+ T cells. TCRdb independently ran MiXCR on the PCR reads; one entry per CDR3 protein. This sample has tens of thousands of distinct CDR3 sequences; 30% to 45% occur once, and the top ten carry about 3%.

The starting material was CD4+ T cells from blood, cultured in vitro, obtained about 7 months after SARS-CoV-2 vaccination. The TCR sequence derives from a human donor who had recovered from COVID-19. The chain has TRBV7-9 and TRBJ2-5; D is perhaps TRBD2 (5 bases). CDR3 amino acids: CASSRFGNGGETQYF. CDR3 in DNA: TGTGCCAGCAGCCGCTTTGGTAATGGCGGGGAGACCCAGTACTTC.